Presented here are 14 T cell receptor beta chains from one specimen sequenced in a study of post-analysis software for immune sequencing data. General observations from the study: In patients, TRBV5-6, TRBV5-1 and TRBV20-1 belonged to five TRBV segments found more frequently than in controls.

Antigens of these TCRs are unknown. TCR beta cDNA libraries included unique molecular identifiers. TCRdb reprocessed the PCR reads via MiXCR and lists one record per CDR3 protein. The table shows fewer than 850,000 distinct CDR3 sequences, with just under 30% occurring only once. The sample comprised blood. The receptors shown here come from a girl aged 5 to 17 with multiple sclerosis.

This clonotype showed up just a few times. The chain is built from TRBV10-3 and TRBJ2-3, with D perhaps matching TRBD1 (6 bases). There are 14 residues in the CDR3. V lost 6 bases and J lost 5, with 15 bases in between. Germline assignment: CDR1 ENHRY and CDR2 SYGVKD. The CDR3 bases are TGTGCCATCAGCGTTGACAGGATCGGAGATACGCAGTATTTT. Protein product: CAISVDRIGDTQYF.

The chain employs TRBV5-4 and TRBJ1-1; D is possibly TRBD1 (5 bases). CDR3 size: 15 residues. Germline V lookup: CDR1 SGHNT, CDR2 YYREEE (reference sequence). V was clipped by 7 bases and J by 2 bases, with 18 bases between them. The CDR3 region has the DNA TGTGCCAGCTCCGAGGACCCGGGACGTAACACTGAAGCTTTCTTT. The encoded protein is CASSEDPGRNTEAFF.

The chain has TRBV2 and TRBJ2-3; D is perhaps TRBD2 (6 bases). Germline V gene lookup returns CDR1 SNHLY and CDR2 FYNNEI. The CDR3 contains 14 residues. V was cut by 7 bases and J by 2 bases, with 13 bases left in between. CDR3 coding DNA: TGTGCCAGCATGCGGGACGGCATCACAGATACGCAGTATTTT. Its protein product is CASMRDGITDTQYF.

The chain joins TRBV5-5 to TRBJ1-1, with D hard to call. Germline CDR1 reads SGHKS; CDR2 reads YYEKEE (reference sequence). The V end was cut by 0 bases, the J end by 1 base, with 7 bases between. This CDR3 contains 14 residues. The CDR3 sequence is CASSLAPRNTEAFF. The CDR3 nucleotides read TGTGCCAGCAGCTTGGCCCCAAGGAACACTGAAGCTTTCTTT.

The chain recombines TRBV19 with TRBJ2-3; a weak D match, TRBD2 (5 bases). CDR3 size: 16 residues. The germline V and J ends were trimmed by 5 bases and 0 bases, with 15 bases remaining between them. The V gene's germline CDR1 is LNHDA and CDR2 SQIVND (reference sequence). CDR3 coding DNA: TGTGCCAGTAGTCCCCGCGGACTCCCTAGCACAGATACGCAGTATTTT. Its protein is CASSPRGLPSTDTQYF.

This clonotype has just a few counts. At one end the junction does not follow the germline gene, possibly because of a read error. The chain is built from TRBV12-3 or TRBV12-4 and TRBJ1-5; D is unclear. This CDR3 has 11 residues. The CDR3 loop is CAGSLGQPQHF. CDR3 nucleotides: TGTGCCGGCAGTTTAGGTCAGCCCCAGCATTTT.

This clonotype was observed a few times. V gene TRBV3-1 combines with J gene TRBJ2-6, with D uncertain. The CDR3 runs to 15 residues. Trimming shortened V by 4 bases and J by 0 bases, and 7 bases separated the two germline ends. Germline assignment: CDR1 LGHDT and CDR2 YNNKEL (reference sequence). For the CDR3, the DNA is TGTGCCAGCAGCCCAGTAGACTCTGGGGCCAACGTCCTGACTTTC. It specifies CASSPVDSGANVLTF.

This clonotype was seen a few times. This rearrangement joins TRBV3-1 to TRBJ2-3, with unresolved D. This CDR3 has 12 residues. Trimming left V 3 bases short and J 9 bases short, with 10 bases between. The germline V gene has CDR1 LGHDT and CDR2 YNNKEL (reference sequence). As DNA, the CDR3 is TGTGCCAGCAGCCACAGTTCGGGCACGCAGTATTTT. As protein: CASSHSSGTQYF.

This clonotype has just a few counts. The chain employs TRBV10-3 and TRBJ2-5; a possible D gene is TRBD1 (6 bases). With 10 bases removed from V and 5 bases from J, the gap between germline ends came to 11 bases. CDR1 and CDR2 (germline): ENHRY, SYGVKD. The CDR3 totals 11 residues. CDR3 bases: TGTGCCACCCAGGGGTGGGAGACCCAGTACTTC. As protein: CATQGWETQYF.

The chain is built from TRBV7-2 and TRBJ2-3, with D perhaps being TRBD1 or TRBD2 (5 bases each). With 10 bases removed from V and 4 bases from J, the gap between germline ends came to 18 bases. The CDR3 spans 14 residues. Germline CDR1 is SGHTA and CDR2 is FQGNSA. The CDR3 region has the DNA TGTGCCAAACCACAGGCCGAGGGCCCAGATACGCAGTATTTT. Its protein is CAKPQAEGPDTQYF. The variable domain in full, with the rest retrieved from reference TRBV7-2 and TRBJ2-3, is GAGVSQSPSNKVTEKGKDVELRCDPISGHTALYWYRQSLGQGLEFLIYFQGNSAPDKSGLPSDRFSAERTGGSVSTLTIQRTQQEDSAVYLCAKPQAEGPDTQYFGPGTRLTVL.

The chain couples TRBV3-1 to TRBJ1-1; no firm D call. CDR3 size: 13 residues. Trimming took 1 base from V and 6 from J, leaving 9 bases between them. Germline V gene data show CDR1 as LGHDT and CDR2 as YNNKEL (reference sequence). The CDR3, as DNA: TGTGCCAGCAGCCAAGCGACGTGGGCTGAAGCTTTCTTT. Translated, it gives CASSQATWAEAFF.

This chain connects TRBV27 to TRBJ2-7; 7 bases are shared with TRBD1. TRBJ2-5 explains the end of the DNA better; the J call may be wrong. CDR3 length: 17 residues. The germline CDR1 and CDR2 sequences are MNHEY and SMNVEV (reference sequence). CDR3 nucleotide sequence: TGTGCCAGCAGTTTACACTTTATAGGACAGGAGAAGGAGACCCAGTACTTC. Amino acids: CASSLHFIGQEKETQYF.

The sample holds a few counts of this clonotype. The V gene is TRBV20-1, the J gene TRBJ2-5, with TRBD2 matching over 12 bases. V trimming: 6 bases; J trimming: 1 base; junction bases outside the gene matches: 3. The CDR3 runs to 14 residues. Germline lookup yields CDR1 DFQATT and CDR2 SNEGSKA (reference sequence). The CDR3, as DNA: TGCAGTGCACGGACTAGCGGGGTCCAAGAGACCCAGTACTTC. Residues: CSARTSGVQETQYF.

This clonotype turned up a few times. This chain connects TRBV7-6 to TRBJ1-5; D remains ambiguous. Trimming took 5 bases from V and 2 from J, leaving 10 bases between them. Germline V lookup: CDR1 SGHVS, CDR2 FNYEAQ. CDR3 length: 14 amino acids. CDR3 sequence reads: CASSEEAGNQPQHF. The CDR3 region has the DNA TGTGCCAGCAGCGAGGAGGCGGGCAATCAGCCCCAGCATTTT. The full variable domain, in which reference TRBV7-6 and TRBJ1-5 provide the parts outside the CDR3, is GAGVSQSPRYKVTKRGQDVALRCDPISGHVSLYWYRQALGQGPEFLTYFNYEAQQDKSGLPNDRFSAERPEGSISTLTIQRTEQRDSAMYRCASSEEAGNQPQHFGDGTRLSIL.